This TCR beta chain appears in the sequencing data of a study of T-cell reconstitution after alpha-beta-depleted transplantation in children. The TCRbeta library was prepared with unique molecular identifiers. TCRdb passed the PCR reads through MiXCR, listing each CDR3 protein once. The sample contains over 550,000 distinct CDR3 sequences, 10% to 13% of which appear only once. V was pared by 5 bases and J by 8 bases, with 21 bases between. CDR1 and CDR2 from the germline V gene are DFQATT and SNEGSKA (reference sequence). This CDR3 region has 14 residues. The sample here was PBMCs from the stem cell graft donor, taken from the stem cell graft. The receptor was isolated from a human donor who donated a stem cell graft to a child with acute myeloid leukemia. The rearrangement uses TRBV20-1 and TRBJ1-2, with a weak D call TRBD1 (6 bases). The CDR3 protein is CSAHPYREAGGYTF. As DNA, the CDR3 is TGCAGTGCTCATCCTTACAGGGAGGCGGGGGGCTACACCTTC.